Presented here are 11 T cell receptor beta chains from one specimen sequenced in a study of human T cells and chemical hapten exposure. Each CDR3 protein is one row after TCRdb ran MiXCR on the RACE reads. The sample comprises roughly 200,000 distinct CDR3 sequences, around a quarter of which are singletons, and 2% to 2.5% rests with the top ten. Regarding time point: patch test 3, about 24 weeks after DPC sensitization. The treatment: therapeutic diphenylcyclopropenone sensitization with weekly scalp DPC. Sequences were derived from whole blood, sampled in connection with sensitization to the hapten diphenylcyclopropenone (DPC). All receptors come from a woman in her thirties or forties with alopecia areata. Some clones in this sample may be carry-over from other donors' samples.

This chain joins TRBV28 and TRBJ2-1; 12 bases are shared with TRBD2. The CDR3 has 16 residues. J lost 4 bases, V lost 1 base, and 2 bases had no gene match. CDR1 and CDR2 from the germline V gene are MDHEN and SYDVKM. CDR3: CASSLSLAGGYNEQFF. The CDR3, as DNA: TGTGCCAGCAGTTTATCACTAGCGGGGGGTTACAATGAGCAGTTCTTC.

This clonotype has more than one count but fewer than ten. The germline gene is not matched at one end of the junction; a read error may be the cause. This chain links TRBV11-2 with TRBJ2-7; 7 nucleotides align to TRBD1. The CDR3 runs 11 residues. The V gene's germline CDR1 is SGHAT and CDR2 FQNNGV. This CDR3 reads CASSSPGQYHF. For the CDR3, the DNA is TGTGCCAGCAGTTCACCGGGACAGTACCACTTC.

The chain uses TRBV7-8 and TRBJ2-1; D is unresolved. Per germline, CDR1 SGHVS and CDR2 FQNEAQ. V shed 0 bases and J shed 2 bases, with 11 bases lying between them. The CDR3 covers 16 residues. This CDR3 reads CASSLAGFTPYNEQFF. CDR3 nucleotide sequence: TGTGCCAGCAGCTTAGCCGGGTTTACCCCCTACAATGAGCAGTTCTTC.

This clonotype has a handful of counts. V gene TRBV5-8 combines with J gene TRBJ2-5; D might be TRBD2 (7 bases). The CDR3 runs 15 residues. V was cut by 4 bases and J by 2 bases, with 15 bases left in between. Germline V gene lookup returns CDR1 SGHTS and CDR2 YDEGEE. In DNA, the CDR3 is TGTGCCAGCAGCCCGGGGGCTAGCGGACAAGAGACCCAGTACTTC. The encoded protein is CASSPGASGQETQYF.

This clonotype was picked up many times. This rearrangement joins TRBV29-1 to TRBJ2-7; D is possibly TRBD1 or TRBD2 (5 bases each). Germline CDR1 reads SQVTM; CDR2 reads ANQGSEA. The CDR3 spans 12 residues. With 6 bases removed from V and 6 bases from J, the gap between germline ends came to 15 bases. The CDR3: CSVGDGASEQYF. In DNA, the CDR3 is TGCAGCGTAGGGGACGGGGCCTCCGAGCAGTACTTC.

The chain links TRBV5-1 to TRBJ2-1, with D maybe TRBD1 (5 bases). Germline V gives CDR1 SGHRS, CDR2 YFSETQ. The CDR3 covers 14 residues. V lost 1 base and J lost 5, with 10 bases in between. DNA for the CDR3: TGCGCCAGCAGCTTGCGTACAGGTAACAATGAGCAGTTCTTC. Translation gives CASSLRTGNNEQFF.

The chain couples TRBV29-1 to TRBJ1-2; D is undetermined. The CDR3 loop spans 14 amino acids. V lost 3 bases to trimming and J lost 2 bases, with 13 bases between them. Germline V gene data show CDR1 as SQVTM and CDR2 as ANQGSEA. The CDR3 loop reads CSVDPPTLNYGYTF. In DNA form, the CDR3 reads TGCAGCGTTGACCCCCCAACTCTCAACTATGGCTACACCTTC.

The chain has TRBV7-9 and TRBJ2-7; D call uncertain. CDR1 is SEHNR, CDR2 FQNEAQ, per germline (reference sequence). The V end was cut by 8 bases, the J end by 3 bases, with 8 bases between. This CDR3 has 11 amino acids. The CDR3 sequence is CASYNNYEQYF. The CDR3 coding sequence is TGTGCCAGCTACAATAACTACGAGCAGTACTTC.

The sample holds many counts of this clonotype. The chain uses TRBV9 and TRBJ1-1; D might be TRBD1 (5 bases). The CDR3 has 13 residues. V dropped 2 bases and J dropped 5 bases, with 10 bases sitting between them. The germline gives CDR1 SGDLS, CDR2 YYNGEE. Here the CDR3 DNA reads TGTGCCAGCAGCGTTCCGTGGGGGACTGAAGCTTTCTTT. Protein product: CASSVPWGTEAFF.

This clonotype was counted only a few times. CDR3 DNA: TGCAGCGTTGAAGAGGGGGAAGGGAATCTCGAGCAGTACTTC. Protein product: CSVEEGEGNLEQYF. The chain joins TRBV29-1 to TRBJ2-7; either TRBD1 or TRBD2 may fit D (5 bases each). V lost 0 bases, J lost 6 bases, and 15 bases lay in between. The CDR3 contains 14 residues. The germline CDR1 and CDR2 sequences are SQVTM and ANQGSEA.

This clonotype was detected a few times. This chain uses TRBV20-1 with TRBJ1-1; 8 bases are a match to TRBD1. Germline V gives CDR1 DFQATT, CDR2 SNEGSKA (reference sequence). The V gene end was trimmed by 6 bases and the J gene end by 3 bases; junction bases not matched to a gene: 12. The CDR3 extends over 15 amino acids. The DNA for the CDR3 is TGCAGTGCCCGGACAGGGAAATCACCATACACTGAAGCTTTCTTT. Its translation is CSARTGKSPYTEAFF.